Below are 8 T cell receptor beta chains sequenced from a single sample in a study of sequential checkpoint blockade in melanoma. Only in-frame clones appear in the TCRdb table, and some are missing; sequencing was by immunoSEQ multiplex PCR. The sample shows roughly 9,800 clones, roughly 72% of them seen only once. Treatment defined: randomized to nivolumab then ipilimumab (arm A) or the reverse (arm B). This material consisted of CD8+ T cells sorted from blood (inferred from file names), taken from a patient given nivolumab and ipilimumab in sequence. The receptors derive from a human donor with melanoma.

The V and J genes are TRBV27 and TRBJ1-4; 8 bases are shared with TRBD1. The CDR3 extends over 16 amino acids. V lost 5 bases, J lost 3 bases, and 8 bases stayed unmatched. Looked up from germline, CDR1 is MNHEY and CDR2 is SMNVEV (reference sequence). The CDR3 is CASSPNRGFSNEKLFF. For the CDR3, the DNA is TGTGCCAGCAGTCCCAACAGGGGGTTTTCTAATGAAAAACTGTTTTTT.

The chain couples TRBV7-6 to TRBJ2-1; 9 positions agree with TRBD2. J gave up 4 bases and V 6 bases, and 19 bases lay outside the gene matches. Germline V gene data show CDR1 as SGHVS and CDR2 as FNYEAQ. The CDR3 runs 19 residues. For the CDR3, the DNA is TGTGCCAGCAGTCAAGTTAGGTGGGAGTCGGGACTAGCTTACAATGAGCAGTTCTTC. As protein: CASSQVRWESGLAYNEQFF.

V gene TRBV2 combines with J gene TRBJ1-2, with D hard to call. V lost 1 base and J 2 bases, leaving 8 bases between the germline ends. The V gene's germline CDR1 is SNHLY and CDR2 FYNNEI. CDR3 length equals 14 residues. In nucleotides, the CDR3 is TGTGCCAGCAGTGAAGGGTCTCGGAACTATGGCTACACCTTC. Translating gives CASSEGSRNYGYTF.

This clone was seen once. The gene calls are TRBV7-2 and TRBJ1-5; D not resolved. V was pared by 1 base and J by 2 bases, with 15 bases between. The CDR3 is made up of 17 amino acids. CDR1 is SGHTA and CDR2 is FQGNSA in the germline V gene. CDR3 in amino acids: CASSLEAYGVGNQPQHF. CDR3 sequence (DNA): TGTGCCAGCAGCTTAGAGGCCTACGGAGTAGGCAATCAGCCCCAGCATTTT.

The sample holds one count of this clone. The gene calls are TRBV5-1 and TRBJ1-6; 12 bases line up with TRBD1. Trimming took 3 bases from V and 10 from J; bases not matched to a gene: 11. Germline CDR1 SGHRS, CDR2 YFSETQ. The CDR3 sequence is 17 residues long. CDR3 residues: CASSSGGTGGFSSPLHF. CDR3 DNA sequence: TGCGCCAGCAGCTCGGGTGGGACAGGGGGCTTTAGCTCACCCCTCCACTTT.

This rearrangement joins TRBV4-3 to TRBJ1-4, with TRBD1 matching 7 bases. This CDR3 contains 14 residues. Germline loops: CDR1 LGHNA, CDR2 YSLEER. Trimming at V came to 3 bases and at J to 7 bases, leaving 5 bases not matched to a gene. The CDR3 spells CASSQYRGLEKLFF. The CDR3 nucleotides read TGCGCCAGCAGCCAGTACAGGGGACTTGAAAAACTGTTTTTT.

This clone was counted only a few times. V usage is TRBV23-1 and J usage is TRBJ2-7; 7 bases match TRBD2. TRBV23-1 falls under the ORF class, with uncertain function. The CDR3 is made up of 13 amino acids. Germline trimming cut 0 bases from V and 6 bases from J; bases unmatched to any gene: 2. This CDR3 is CASSQSGRAEQYF. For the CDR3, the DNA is TGCGCCAGCAGTCAATCAGGGAGGGCCGAGCAGTACTTC.

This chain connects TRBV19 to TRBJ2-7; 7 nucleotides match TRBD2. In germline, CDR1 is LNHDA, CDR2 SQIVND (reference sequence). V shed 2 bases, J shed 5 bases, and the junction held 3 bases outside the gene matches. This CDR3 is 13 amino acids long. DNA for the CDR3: TGTGCCAGTAGTATACGGGGGGTCGACGAGCAGTACTTC. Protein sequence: CASSIRGVDEQYF.